The next 24 T cell receptor beta chains were all read from a single sample in a study of blood T cell repertoires in COVID-19. TCRdb's table, derived via immunoSEQ multiplex PCR, lists solely in-frame clones and lacks some. The table has 200,000 to 250,000 clones, about 88% seen once. The sequencing input was peripheral blood. The origin of the receptors is a woman in her sixties or seventies with acute or convalescent COVID-19.

Remarks on this clone: The same CDR3 can be traced to other DNA sequences in this sample. The rearrangement joins TRBV6-5 to TRBJ2-5; TRBD2 matches at 7 bases. J lost 1 base, V lost 6 bases, and 2 bases had no gene match. The germline gives CDR1 MNHEY, CDR2 SVGAGI. CDR3 length: 13 amino acids. CDR3 amino acids: CASSRGVQETQYF. CDR3 nucleotide sequence: TGTGCCAGCAGCCGGGGGGTCCAAGAGACCCAGTACTTC.

The CDR3 DNA reads as TGTGCCAGCAGTGTAATACAGGGGGCTGGGGCCAACGTCCTGACTTTC. It yields the protein CASSVIQGAGANVLTF. The chain employs TRBV2 and TRBJ2-6; TRBD1 aligns across 8 bases. Per germline, CDR1 SNHLY and CDR2 FYNNEI. Trimming removed 4 bases from V and 2 bases from J; junction bases left unmatched: 4. The CDR3 spans 16 residues.

V gene TRBV4-1 combines with J gene TRBJ2-5; the match to TRBD2 covers 7 bases. Trimming removed 4 bases from V and 5 bases from J; junction bases left unmatched: 10. Looked up from germline, CDR1 is MGHRA and CDR2 is YSYEKL. This CDR3 contains 15 residues. DNA of the CDR3: TGCGCCAGCAGCCCAACTAGCGTTGTTCAGGAGACCCAGTACTTC. Its protein product is CASSPTSVVQETQYF.

The chain combines TRBV7-6 with TRBJ2-1; possibly TRBD2 for D (7 bases). Germline assignment: CDR1 SGHVS and CDR2 FNYEAQ. The length of the CDR3 is 17 residues. Trimming cost V 2 bases and J 8 bases, with 22 bases left between them. CDR3 sequence: CASSLSRGGSGSHEQFF. CDR3 nucleotide sequence: TGTGCCAGCAGCTTATCAAGGGGGGGATCTGGTTCTCATGAGCAGTTCTTC.

The V call is TRBV19, the J call TRBJ1-3, with D unclear. The germline gives CDR1 LNHDA, CDR2 SQIVND (reference sequence). Trimming took 9 bases from V and 4 from J, leaving 10 bases between them. There are 12 residues in the CDR3. The CDR3 here is CASGASGNTIYF. CDR3 DNA: TGTGCCAGCGGAGCGTCGGGAAACACCATATATTTT.

V and J are TRBV5-5 and TRBJ1-1; perhaps TRBD1 as D (5 bases). Germline CDR1 is SGHKS and CDR2 is YYEKEE (reference sequence). Trimming removed 4 bases at V and 7 bases at J, with 14 bases between. The CDR3 covers 13 residues. The CDR3 DNA follows: TGTGCCAGCAGCGGGGCCGGTGGAGATGAAGCTTTCTTT. Residues: CASSGAGGDEAFF.

J is TRBJ2-7 and V is TRBV7-9; 13 bases match TRBD2. The CDR3 length is 17 residues. V trimming: 7 bases; J trimming: 1 base; junction bases outside the gene matches: 10. Germline lookup yields CDR1 SEHNR and CDR2 FQNEAQ (reference sequence). The CDR3 DNA follows: TGTGCCAGCACCGCCGGGACTAGCGGGATCTCTTCCTACGAGCAGTACTTC. This sequence encodes CASTAGTSGISSYEQYF.

The chain uses TRBV4-1 and TRBJ1-1; D remains unclear. From germline, CDR1 is MGHRA and CDR2 YSYEKL. CDR3 length: 14 amino acids. V shed 0 bases and J shed 5 bases, with 10 bases lying between them. The DNA for the CDR3 is TGCGCCAGCAGCCAAGAGCTCTTAGCTACTGAAGCTTTCTTT. Amino acid sequence: CASSQELLATEAFF.

This rearrangement joins TRBV12-5 to TRBJ2-5; the D is unclear. CDR1 and CDR2 from the germline V gene are LGHNT and FRNRAP. The length of the CDR3 is 11 residues. Between the trimmed V and J ends, which lost 2 bases and 5 bases, there was a span of 3 bases. CDR3 sequence: CASGLRETQYF. The CDR3 coding sequence is TGTGCTAGTGGTTTGCGGGAGACCCAGTACTTC.

This clone was picked up one time. The V gene is TRBV7-2, the J gene TRBJ2-3, with 10 nucleotides matching TRBD2. Losses at the gene ends were 7 bases for V and 3 bases for J; bases not matched to a gene: 10. In germline, CDR1 is SGHTA, CDR2 FQGNSA. The CDR3 is made up of 16 amino acids. CDR3 in amino acids: CASKPTSGMGTDTQYF. CDR3 nucleotide sequence: TGTGCCAGCAAACCTACTAGCGGGATGGGAACAGATACGCAGTATTTT.

The genes are TRBV30 and TRBJ1-2; a weak D match, TRBD1 (5 bases). Per the germline V gene, CDR1 is GTSNPN and CDR2 is SVGIG (reference sequence). The CDR3 loop spans 14 amino acids. Trimming stripped 2 bases from V and 4 bases from J, with 14 bases between. CDR3 coding DNA: TGTGCCTGGAGTCTAGGCAGGGTCGGCTATGGCTACACCTTC. Amino acid sequence: CAWSLGRVGYGYTF.

The chain couples TRBV1 to TRBJ2-3; the table's D gene call, TRBD2, was not cross checked with the DNA. TRBV1 is a pseudogene. The CDR3 covers 17 residues. CDR3 sequence (DNA): TGCACCAGCAGCCAACCTTTTAGCGGAACCGGAACAGATACGCAGTATTTT. Translated, it gives CTSSQPFSGTGTDTQYF.

The rearrangement joins TRBV27 to TRBJ2-7; D is ambiguous. The CDR3 has 11 residues. Trimming left V 4 bases short and J 3 bases short, with 4 bases between. The germline CDR1 and CDR2 sequences are MNHEY and SMNVEV (reference sequence). The chain's CDR3 is CASSSIYEQYF. The DNA of the CDR3 is TGTGCCAGCAGTTCAATCTACGAGCAGTACTTC.

This clone was observed once. The rearrangement links TRBV19 to TRBJ2-6; the match to TRBD1 covers 7 bases. Trimming at V came to 6 bases and at J to 2 bases, leaving 4 bases not matched to a gene. The CDR3 spans 15 residues. Germline V gene lookup returns CDR1 LNHDA and CDR2 SQIVND (reference sequence). The CDR3 sequence is CASRTGVAGANVLTF. The CDR3 bases are TGTGCCAGTAGAACAGGGGTGGCTGGGGCCAACGTCCTGACTTTC.

The V gene is TRBV30, the J gene TRBJ1-3; maybe TRBD1 (5 bases). Trimming took 2 bases from V and 1 from J, leaving 15 bases between them. The CDR3 has 16 amino acids. Germline CDR1 is GTSNPN and CDR2 is SVGIG (reference sequence). The CDR3 DNA reads as TGTGCCTGGAGTCATCCGACAGCCATTTCTGGAAACACCATATATTTT. Translated, it gives CAWSHPTAISGNTIYF.

J is TRBJ2-5 and V is TRBV2, with 8 positions matching TRBD1. The V and J ends lost 3 bases and 6 bases, in that order; junction bases with no gene match: 6. CDR3 size: 14 residues. Germline lookup yields CDR1 SNHLY and CDR2 FYNNEI. The CDR3 loop reads CASSDGTGVQTQYF. The CDR3 DNA reads as TGTGCCAGCAGTGACGGGACAGGAGTACAGACCCAGTACTTC.

This clone showed up just once. The J gene is TRBJ1-5, the V gene TRBV2; unclear D gene. The ends were cut back, 4 bases at V and 9 bases at J, with 7 bases in the middle. CDR3 length: 11 residues. Germline assignment: CDR1 SNHLY and CDR2 FYNNEI. The CDR3 coding sequence is TGTGCCAGCAGTGCACGGGGGCCCCAGCATTTT. Protein: CASSARGPQHF.

The chain employs TRBV5-6 and TRBJ2-1; perhaps TRBD2 as D (5 bases). The germline gives CDR1 SGHDT, CDR2 YYEEEE. The CDR3 length is 16 residues. Deletions cut 2 bases from V and 8 bases from J, with 20 bases between. The CDR3 DNA sequence: TGTGCCAGCAGCTTATTTGATCGGGGTGTGAAAGATGAGCAGTTCTTC. Protein: CASSLFDRGVKDEQFF.

The chain carries TRBV6-5 and TRBJ2-3; TRBD2 matches 10 bases. Germline-derived CDR1 and CDR2 are MNHEY and SVGAGI. V was pared by 10 bases and J by 6 bases, with 10 bases of the junction left unmatched. This CDR3 has 14 amino acids. In DNA, the CDR3 is TGTGCCACCCGGGGGTCGACTAGCGGGGATACGCAGTATTTT. Translated, it gives CATRGSTSGDTQYF.

This sequence joins TRBV6-2 or TRBV6-3 and TRBJ1-5; 9 bases agree with TRBD1. The CDR3 sequence is 15 residues long. The germline gives CDR1 MNHEY, CDR2 SVGEGT. V gave up 6 bases and J gave up 5 bases; unmatched junction bases: 8. The CDR3 bases are TGTGCCAGCAGCACCCTGGGACAGGGATATCAGCCCCAGCATTTT. Protein: CASSTLGQGYQPQHF.

This sequence joins TRBV12-3 or TRBV12-4 and TRBJ1-2; no firm D call. The CDR3 extends over 13 amino acids. V lost 7 bases to trimming and J lost 8 bases, with 17 bases between them. The CDR3 DNA sequence: TGTGCCAGCAACCTCGGGAAGCTGGGGGGCTACACCTTC. This codes for CASNLGKLGGYTF.

This clone was counted between two and nine times. V is TRBV7-9 and J is TRBJ2-3; 10 nucleotides align to TRBD2. CDR1 is SEHNR and CDR2 is FQNEAQ in the germline V gene (reference sequence). This CDR3 spans 17 amino acids. V was pared by 1 base and J by 3 bases, with 7 bases of the junction left unmatched. The CDR3 coding sequence is TGTGCCAGCAGCTTAGAGACCCCTAGCGGGGGTACAGATACGCAGTATTTT. This codes for CASSLETPSGGTDTQYF.

This clone was counted only a few times. The rearrangement links TRBV23-1 to TRBJ1-5; tentatively, D is TRBD1 (5 bases). TRBV23-1 is marked as an open reading frame, function uncertain. The CDR3 has 13 amino acids. Trimming shortened V by 4 bases and J by 5 bases, and 9 bases separated the two germline ends. CDR3 coding DNA: TGCGCCAGCAGTCCGGGCAGGGATCAGCCCCAGCATTTT. Translated, it gives CASSPGRDQPQHF.

This clone was detected only once. A read error may produce the germline difference seen at one junction end. The chain couples TRBV29-1 to TRBJ1-2; TRBD1 might be the D (6 bases). Per germline, CDR1 SQVTM and CDR2 ANQGSEA. The CDR3 consists of 13 residues. CDR3: CSVELQVQGWIDF. The CDR3 DNA reads as TGCAGCGTTGAACTACAGGTCCAGGGGTGGATAGATTTC.